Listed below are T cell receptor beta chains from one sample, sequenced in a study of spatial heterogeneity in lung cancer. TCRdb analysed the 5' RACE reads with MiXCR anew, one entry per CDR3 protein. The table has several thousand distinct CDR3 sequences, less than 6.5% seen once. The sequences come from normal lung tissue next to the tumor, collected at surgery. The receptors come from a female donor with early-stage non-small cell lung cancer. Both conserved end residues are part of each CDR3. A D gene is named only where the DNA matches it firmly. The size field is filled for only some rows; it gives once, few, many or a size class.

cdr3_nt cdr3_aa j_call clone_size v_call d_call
TGCAGCGTGGGAGGGACTAGCGGGACGAACACCGGGGAGCTGTTTTTT CSVGGTSGTNTGELFF TRBJ2-2 many TRBV29-1 TRBD2
TGTGCCAGCAGCTATAGCGGGGGGCCACAGTCAAAGACCCAGTACTTC CASSYSGGPQSKTQYF TRBJ2-5 medium-sized TRBV7-9 TRBD2
TGCAGCCTAGGGGGGGACCTTGGAGAAGCAGATACGCAGTATTTT CSLGGDLGEADTQYF TRBJ2-3 few TRBV29-1 -
TGTGCCAGCAGCACCCGAAGCGGGAGCTCCTACAATGAGCAGTTCTTC CASSTRSGSSYNEQFF TRBJ2-1 many TRBV9 TRBD2
TGCAGTGCTAGAGATCAAGGACTAGCGGGAGACTCCTACAATGAGCAGTTCTTC CSARDQGLAGDSYNEQFF TRBJ2-1 medium-sized TRBV20-1 TRBD2
TGTGCCAGCAATCCCGGAGGGCCCAATCAGCCCCAGCATTTT CASNPGGPNQPQHF TRBJ1-5 medium-sized TRBV2 -
TGTGCCAGCAGCTATAAAGAGGACAGAATCACTGAAGCTTTCTTT CASSYKEDRITEAFF TRBJ1-1 few TRBV7-9 -
TGTGCCAGCAGCGGCGGGGGGCCTGGGGCCAACGTCCTGACTTTC CASSGGGPGANVLTF TRBJ2-6 many TRBV4-2 TRBD2
TGTGCCAGCAGCTTGTTGCTGGGGAAGGAGACCCAGTACTTC CASSLLLGKETQYF TRBJ2-5 - TRBV5-5 -
TGTGCCAGCAGCTTAAGGGAGAACCAAGAGACCCAGTACTTC CASSLRENQETQYF TRBJ2-5 medium-sized TRBV7-8 -
TGTGCCAGCAGGAGCCCCGGGGCCAACGTCCTGACTTTC CASRSPGANVLTF TRBJ2-6 many TRBV3-1 -
TGTGCCAGCAGCTTGCCCGACAGGGGCAAAAACATTCAGTACTTC CASSLPDRGKNIQYF TRBJ2-4 many TRBV12-3/TRBV12-4 TRBD1
TGTGCCAGCAGCTTCCTACCTGGAGGGGTAAAAAATGGCTACACCTTC CASSFLPGGVKNGYTF TRBJ1-2 large TRBV28 -
TGTGAAAAAAAAACGTCTATGGAGATCAATAAGCCCAAGCATTTT CEKKTSMEINKPKHF TRBJ1-5 - TRBV6-6 -
TGCGCCAGCAGCTTGGATGCGGGGCGAATGGATGGCTACACCTTC CASSLDAGRMDGYTF TRBJ1-2 medium-sized TRBV5-1 -
TGTGCCAGCAGCTCCCGCGGGGCTAGCAATCAGCCCCAGCATTTT CASSSRGASNQPQHF TRBJ1-5 medium-sized TRBV7-2 -
TGTGCCAGCAGGGACAGGAGTTCTGGAAACACCATATATTTT CASRDRSSGNTIYF TRBJ1-3 medium-sized TRBV6-5 TRBD1
TGTGCCAGCAGTTTCCACAATCAGCCCCAGCATTTT CASSFHNQPQHF TRBJ1-5 medium-sized TRBV27 -
TGTGCCAGCAGTTTCGACAGGGCGGGTGAGACCCAGTACTTC CASSFDRAGETQYF TRBJ2-5 many TRBV12-3/TRBV12-4 TRBD1
TGTGCCAGCAGCTTGTTCTTGACTGAGACCCAGTACTTC CASSLFLTETQYF TRBJ2-5 few TRBV5-5 -
TGCAGTGCTAGTCCCAGCGGGTATGGCTACACCTTC CSASPSGYGYTF TRBJ1-2 few TRBV20-1 -
TGCAGTGCTAGAGATTCGAGAGGGGTTCAGCCCCAGCATTTT CSARDSRGVQPQHF TRBJ1-5 medium-sized TRBV20-1 -
TGTGCCAGCAGCCAAGGAGGGTCCACTGAAGCTTTCTTT CASSQGGSTEAFF TRBJ1-1 many TRBV9 -
TGTGCCAGCAGCAAGAAGCGGGATAGCACCCACGAGCAGTACTTC CASSKKRDSTHEQYF TRBJ2-7 many TRBV11-2 TRBD2
TGCAGTGCTAGAGATAGGGGCAGGACCTATGGCTACAACTTC CSARDRGRTYGYNF TRBJ1-2 - TRBV20-1 -
TGTGCCATCAGTGAGTCAGGGGAGAATACTGAAGCTTTCTTT CAISESGENTEAFF TRBJ1-1 medium-sized TRBV10-3 -
TGTGCCAGCACCTTCGGGGTCTATGAGCAGTTCTTC CASTFGVYEQFF TRBJ2-1 - TRBV11-2 -
TGTGCCAGCAGCCCAAGACTAGCCGCGAACACCGGGGAGCTGTTTTTT CASSPRLAANTGELFF TRBJ2-2 many TRBV14 TRBD2
TGTGCCAGCAGTGGGGACAGCTATCAGCCCCAGCATTTT CASSGDSYQPQHF TRBJ1-5 - TRBV6-1 TRBD1
TGCGCCAGCAGCCTCAATCCGGCTTTCCGTGGCTACACCTTC CASSLNPAFRGYTF TRBJ1-2 many TRBV5-1 -
TGCGCCAGCAGCCAAGATTTCGTGCGGGAAGAGACCCAGTACTTC CASSQDFVREETQYF TRBJ2-5 medium-sized TRBV4-1 -
TGCAGTGCTAAAGGCGGTGACACTGAAGCTTTCTTT CSAKGGDTEAFF TRBJ1-1 - TRBV20-1 -
TGTGCCAGCAGCTCGTCGGCGACGCAAAACATTCAGTACTTC CASSSSATQNIQYF TRBJ2-4 medium-sized TRBV5-5 -
TGTGCCAGCACCATCTTAAATCAGCCCCAGCATTTT CASTILNQPQHF TRBJ1-5 many TRBV12-3/TRBV12-4 -
TGTGCCAGCAGCTTAGGGGGGAGGACAGATACGCAGTATTTT CASSLGGRTDTQYF TRBJ2-3 medium-sized TRBV11-2 -
TGCGCCAGCAGCTTGAGCCCTCCTCAAGAGACCCAGTACTTC CASSLSPPQETQYF TRBJ2-5 many TRBV5-1 -
TGTGCCAGCAGCTTGCTGGACGGCGCTGAAAAACTGTTTTTT CASSLLDGAEKLFF TRBJ1-4 medium-sized TRBV7-9 -
TGTGCCAGCAGTTTCCTCGGACAGGGGAGAGCTTTCTTT CASSFLGQGRAFF TRBJ1-1 medium-sized TRBV6-5 TRBD1
TGTGCCAGCAGCGTAGTACCGGGAGAGACCCAGTACTTC CASSVVPGETQYF TRBJ2-5 medium-sized TRBV9 -
TGTGCCAGCAGCTTAGATGCAGATACGCAGTATTTT CASSLDADTQYF TRBJ2-3 medium-sized TRBV11-1 -
TGTGCCAGCAGCCAAGAAGGGGGGAGCTCCTACAATGAGCAGTTCTTC CASSQEGGSSYNEQFF TRBJ2-1 medium-sized TRBV4-2 -
TGTGCCAGCAGTCCTGGGGGGGCTAGCGGGAGTGTCGAGCAGTACTTC CASSPGGASGSVEQYF TRBJ2-7 many TRBV6-2/TRBV6-3 TRBD2
TGCAGTGCTAGAGTCCCGAGCGGGACGGGGAGCACAGATACGCAGTATTTT CSARVPSGTGSTDTQYF TRBJ2-3 many TRBV20-1 TRBD2
TGCGCCAGCAGTGCTAGCGGGAGTACCCACGAGCAGTACTTC CASSASGSTHEQYF TRBJ2-7 medium-sized TRBV10-1 TRBD2
TGTGCCAGCAGTTATCAACAGGGATATGGCTACACCTTC CASSYQQGYGYTF TRBJ1-2 medium-sized TRBV6-6 -
TGTGCCAGCAGTAGCGGGCTCACAGATACGCAGTATTTT CASSSGLTDTQYF TRBJ2-3 many TRBV5-5 TRBD2
TGTGCCAGCAGTCCCTCCAGCGGGAGAGACACAGATACGCAGTATTTT CASSPSSGRDTDTQYF TRBJ2-3 large TRBV12-3/TRBV12-4 TRBD2
TGTGCCAGCAGTCGGGGACAGCCGGTTACTAGCTCCTATAATTCACCCCTCCACTTT CASSRGQPVTSSYNSPLHF TRBJ1-6 medium-sized TRBV28 TRBD1
TGTGCCAGCAGTTTAAAAGGGGGTGTTTACGAGCAGTACTTC CASSLKGGVYEQYF TRBJ2-7 medium-sized TRBV12-3/TRBV12-4 -
TGTGCCAGCAAGGGGTGGAGCGGCTACACCTTC CASKGWSGYTF TRBJ1-2 medium-sized TRBV28 -
TGTGCCAGCAGTTACGAGCCCACCGGGGAGCTGTTTTTT CASSYEPTGELFF TRBJ2-2 medium-sized TRBV6-5 -
TGTGCCAGCAGCGTAGGATTGAACATTGGAGGAGATGAGCAGTTCTTC CASSVGLNIGGDEQFF TRBJ2-1 medium-sized TRBV7-3 -
TGTGCCAGCAGTAAAACAGGGTTCACTGAAGCTTTCTTT CASSKTGFTEAFF TRBJ1-1 medium-sized TRBV12-3/TRBV12-4 -